The 26 T cell receptor beta chains presented below share a single source sample, sequenced in a study of blood T cell repertoires in COVID-19. Data came from immunoSEQ multiplex PCR; TCRdb stores just in-frame clones and leaves some out. The sample contains about 250,000 clones, about 87% of which appear only once. Sequencing input: peripheral blood. The receptors derive from a woman between 25 and 40 years old with COVID-19, enrolled during active disease.

V is TRBV7-2 and J is TRBJ1-2; D remains unclear. The CDR3 spans 13 residues. The V and J ends lost 1 base and 4 bases respectively, with 7 bases between them. Germline lookup yields CDR1 SGHTA and CDR2 FQGNSA. The CDR3 DNA follows: TGTGCCAGCAGCTTAGGCAGTATCTATGGCTACACCTTC. This translates into CASSLGSIYGYTF.

The CDR3 spells CASSRTSGRASATQYF. As DNA, the CDR3 is TGTGCCAGCAGCAGGACTAGCGGGAGGGCTTCAGCGACCCAGTACTTC. J is TRBJ2-5 and V is TRBV7-2; 15 bases are shared with TRBD2. This CDR3 contains 16 residues. J was trimmed by 7 bases and V by 5 bases; bases with no gene match: 8. In germline, CDR1 is SGHTA, CDR2 FQGNSA.

The chain recombines TRBV11-2 with TRBJ2-7, with D possibly TRBD1 on 6 matching bases. V shed 3 bases and J shed 2 bases, with 14 bases lying between them. The germline gives CDR1 SGHAT, CDR2 FQNNGV. This CDR3 is built from 15 residues. This CDR3 reads CASSFQLTGAYEQYV. The DNA of the CDR3 is TGTGCCAGCAGCTTTCAATTGACAGGAGCCTACGAGCAGTACGTC.

This clone was observed many times. The chain has TRBV4-1 and TRBJ2-3, with 8 bases matching TRBD1. The germline gives CDR1 MGHRA, CDR2 YSYEKL. This CDR3 spans 15 amino acids. With 4 bases clipped from V and 1 base from J, the junction kept 4 bases outside the gene matches. CDR3 protein: CASSRSGQGTDTQYF. The CDR3 DNA reads as TGCGCCAGCAGCCGCTCGGGACAGGGCACAGATACGCAGTATTTT.

In this sample, this clone turned up once. V is TRBV28 and J is TRBJ2-7; 8 bases map to TRBD1. J gave up 3 bases and V 6 bases, and 10 bases lay outside the gene matches. The germline V gene has CDR1 MDHEN and CDR2 SYDVKM. This CDR3 is built from 15 residues. The CDR3 here is CASSPRTGRIYEQYF. The CDR3 coding sequence is TGTGCCAGCAGCCCTCGGACAGGGAGGATCTACGAGCAGTACTTC. Full variable domain (rest looked up from reference TRBV28 and TRBJ2-7): DVKVTQSSRYLVKRTGEKVFLECVQDMDHENMFWYRQDPGLGLRLIYFSYDVKMKEKGDIPEGYSVSREKKERFSLILESASTNQTSMYLCASSPRTGRIYEQYFGPGTRLTVT.

The J gene is TRBJ2-1, the V gene TRBV28, with 11 bases identical to TRBD2. The CDR3 is 16 residues long. Losses at the gene ends were 2 bases for V and 8 bases for J; bases not matched to a gene: 8. Germline V gene lookup returns CDR1 MDHEN and CDR2 SYDVKM. CDR3 region: CASSLVPSGGFDEQFF. As DNA, the CDR3 is TGTGCCAGCAGTTTAGTTCCTAGCGGGGGGTTCGATGAGCAGTTCTTC. Based on the CDR3 plus reference TRBV28 and TRBJ2-1, the full variable domain is DVKVTQSSRYLVKRTGEKVFLECVQDMDHENMFWYRQDPGLGLRLIYFSYDVKMKEKGDIPEGYSVSREKKERFSLILESASTNQTSMYLCASSLVPSGGFDEQFFGPGTRLTVL.

This clone was recorded only once. The chain has TRBV12-5 and TRBJ2-2; TRBD1 matches 11 bases. CDR3 size: 19 residues. V was clipped by 0 bases and J by 5 bases; unmatched bases: 11. The V gene's germline CDR1 is LGHNT and CDR2 FRNRAP. DNA for the CDR3: TGTGCTAGTGGTTTGGTTCCTCGACAGGGACAGGGGGGGACCGGGGAGCTGTTTTTT. This sequence encodes CASGLVPRQGQGGTGELFF.

The J gene is TRBJ2-3, the V gene TRBV7-2; D remains unclear. The V end lost 4 bases, the J end lost 5 bases, and 10 bases lay between the germline ends. From germline, CDR1 is SGHTA and CDR2 FQGNSA. The CDR3 covers 13 residues. The CDR3 loop reads CASSSEYVDTQYF. The CDR3 DNA sequence: TGTGCCAGCAGCTCGGAGTACGTAGATACGCAGTATTTT.

This clone is a singleton in its sample. The chain links TRBV5-1 to TRBJ2-2; possible D gene TRBD2, 7 bases. Germline CDR1 is SGHRS and CDR2 is YFSETQ. V dropped 5 bases and J dropped 0 bases, with 11 bases sitting between them. The CDR3 contains 15 residues. The CDR3 loop is CASRPGGPNTGELFF. CDR3 sequence (DNA): TGCGCCAGCAGACCGGGGGGCCCGAACACCGGGGAGCTGTTTTTT.

Here the CDR3 DNA reads TGTGCCAGTAGTTGGGGGGGCGCGGGGGAGACCCAGTACTTC. Its translation is CASSWGGAGETQYF. The J gene is TRBJ2-5, the V gene TRBV19; D perhaps matches TRBD2 (7 bases). The V gene lost 5 bases and the J gene lost 5 bases, with 15 bases spanning the gap. CDR3 size: 14 residues. The V gene's germline CDR1 is LNHDA and CDR2 SQIVND (reference sequence). The entire variable domain, with the rest obtained from reference TRBV19 and TRBJ2-5, is as follows: DGGITQSPKYLFRKEGQNVTLSCEQNLNHDAMYWYRQDPGQGLRLIYYSQIVNDFQKGDIAEGYSVSREKKESFPLTVTSAQKNPTAFYLCASSWGGAGETQYFGPGTRLLVL.

This clone was recorded only once. This chain joins TRBV28 and TRBJ1-2; D is ambiguous. The CDR3 extends over 16 amino acids. Germline V gene lookup returns CDR1 MDHEN and CDR2 SYDVKM. Trimming stripped 4 bases from V and 7 bases from J, with 22 bases between. In DNA, the CDR3 is TGTGCCAGCAGTTCGGGAAGGGATTTCTCTACGGGTGGCTACACCTTC. It is translated as CASSSGRDFSTGGYTF.

DNA of the CDR3: TGTGCCAGCAGTCGTATAGCGGAACCCTACGAGCAGTACGTC. Encoded protein: CASSRIAEPYEQYV. This chain connects TRBV27 to TRBJ2-7, with TRBD2 as a possible D gene (6 bases). CDR3 length: 14 amino acids. The germline CDR1 and CDR2 sequences are MNHEY and SMNVEV (reference sequence). The V end was cut by 5 bases, the J end by 2 bases, with 13 bases between.

There are a few counts of this clone. The V gene is TRBV10-3, the J gene TRBJ2-7, with 7 nucleotides matching TRBD1. V shed 2 bases, J shed 1 base, and the junction held 2 bases outside the gene matches. CDR3 size: 14 residues. Per germline, CDR1 ENHRY and CDR2 SYGVKD. The CDR3 reads CAISEDRASYEQYF. DNA for the CDR3: TGTGCCATCAGTGAGGACAGGGCTTCCTACGAGCAGTACTTC.

The chain employs TRBV7-9 and TRBJ1-4, with 7 bases matching TRBD1. Germline assignment: CDR1 SEHNR and CDR2 FQNEAQ (reference sequence). Germline trimming cut 5 bases from V and 9 bases from J; bases unmatched to any gene: 9. This CDR3 region has 14 residues. This CDR3 is CASSRTGEGKKLFF. The CDR3 DNA follows: TGTGCCAGCAGCCGGACAGGAGAAGGGAAAAAACTGTTTTTT.

The rearrangement links TRBV4-1 to TRBJ2-6; the match to TRBD1 covers 7 bases. J gave up 0 bases and V 4 bases, and 15 bases lay outside the gene matches. CDR1 is MGHRA and CDR2 is YSYEKL in the germline V gene. The CDR3 runs 20 residues. The CDR3 DNA follows: TGCGCCAGCAGCCTAGGCCGTCCCGGGACAGATCACTCTGGGGCCAACGTCCTGACTTTC. Translating gives CASSLGRPGTDHSGANVLTF.

The chain combines TRBV10-1 with TRBJ2-3; 9 bases are a match to TRBD2. Germline V gives CDR1 WNHNN, CDR2 SYGVQD (reference sequence). Germline trimming cut 0 bases from V and 3 bases from J; bases unmatched to any gene: 4. The CDR3 length is 16 residues. The CDR3 sequence: CASSESLAGSTDTQYF. The CDR3 coding sequence is TGCGCCAGCAGTGAGTCGCTAGCGGGATCGACAGATACGCAGTATTTT.

CDR3 in amino acids: CASSRLAGGQQYF. CDR3 coding DNA: TGTGCCAGCAGTAGACTAGCGGGGGGGCAACAGTATTTT. The chain recombines TRBV6-5 with TRBJ2-3; TRBD2 agrees at 14 bases. CDR1 MNHEY and CDR2 SVGAGI come from the germline V gene. Trimming removed 5 bases from V and 12 bases from J; junction bases left unmatched: 4. This CDR3 contains 13 residues.

The sample holds one count of this clone. V usage is TRBV19 and J usage is TRBJ2-1; D remains unclear. This CDR3 contains 15 residues. Trimming took 2 bases from V and 4 from J, leaving 12 bases between them. CDR1 is LNHDA and CDR2 is SQIVND in the germline V gene (reference sequence). CDR3 DNA sequence: TGTGCCAGTAGTATATCTAGGAGCCCTTACAATGAGCAGTTCTTC. The encoded protein is CASSISRSPYNEQFF.

The V gene is TRBV5-8, the J gene TRBJ1-4; 8 nucleotides align to TRBD1. Trimming cost V 4 bases and J 1 base; bases outside gene matches: 9. In germline, CDR1 is SGHTS, CDR2 YDEGEE. The CDR3 extends over 17 amino acids. As DNA, the CDR3 is TGTGCCAGCAGCCCCGGACAGGGACCAAGAACTAATGAAAAACTGTTTTTT. Its translation is CASSPGQGPRTNEKLFF.

The chain employs TRBV12-3 or TRBV12-4 and TRBJ2-2; TRBD1 aligns across 8 bases. Unmatched junction bases numbered 5, after V lost 11 bases and J lost 3 bases. The CDR3 is made up of 13 amino acids. The CDR3 reads CAGRDRYTGELFF. The CDR3 region has the DNA TGTGCCGGGCGGGACAGGTACACCGGGGAGCTGTTTTTT.

CDR3 nucleotides: TGTGCCAGCAGCTCGGGACTGAACACCGGGGAGCTGTTTTTT. Translating it yields CASSSGLNTGELFF. This chain joins TRBV11-3 and TRBJ2-2; weak D call: TRBD2 (6 bases). This CDR3 region has 14 residues. Trimming left V 4 bases short and J 1 base short, with 7 bases between. Germline V CDR1 and CDR2: SGHNT, YENEEA.

CDR3 sequence reads: CASSPGDRANYGYTF. CDR3 coding DNA: TGTGCCAGCAGCCCTGGGGACAGGGCTAACTATGGCTACACCTTC. The chain employs TRBV5-6 and TRBJ1-2; 9 positions match TRBD1. The V gene end was trimmed by 4 bases and the J gene end by 0 bases; junction bases not matched to a gene: 4. This CDR3 has 15 amino acids. Germline V gene data show CDR1 as SGHDT and CDR2 as YYEEEE.

V and J are TRBV28 and TRBJ2-7; tentative D call: TRBD1 (5 bases). The CDR3 length is 14 residues. V lost 4 bases to trimming and J lost 2 bases, with 12 bases between them. Germline CDR1 reads MDHEN; CDR2 reads SYDVKM. CDR3 coding DNA: TGTGCCAGCAGTTCCCTTCGACAGCCCTACGAGCAGTACGTC. Translating it yields CASSSLRQPYEQYV.

The chain joins TRBV19 to TRBJ2-1, with 11 nucleotides matching TRBD2. The V segment lost 5 bases and the J segment 9 bases; nucleotides outside the gene matches: 6. CDR1 LNHDA and CDR2 SQIVND come from the germline V gene (reference sequence). There are 14 residues in the CDR3. The DNA for the CDR3 is TGTGCCAGTAGTGTTAGCGGGGGGGCCGTTGAGCAGTTCTTC. Protein sequence: CASSVSGGAVEQFF.

The V call is TRBV28, the J call TRBJ2-3; D might be TRBD2 (6 bases). CDR1 MDHEN and CDR2 SYDVKM come from the germline V gene. Trimming took off 6 bases at V and 0 bases at J, with 16 bases between the two ends. This CDR3 spans 16 amino acids. CDR3 residues: CASSPRGGASTDTQYF. The CDR3 nucleotides read TGTGCCAGCAGCCCGCGAGGAGGGGCTAGCACAGATACGCAGTATTTT. The variable domain in full, completed from reference TRBV28 and TRBJ2-3, reads DVKVTQSSRYLVKRTGEKVFLECVQDMDHENMFWYRQDPGLGLRLIYFSYDVKMKEKGDIPEGYSVSREKKERFSLILESASTNQTSMYLCASSPRGGASTDTQYFGPGTRLTVL.

There are a few counts of this clone. V gene TRBV6-6 combines with J gene TRBJ1-1, with 10 bases identical to TRBD1. This CDR3 contains 15 residues. Germline V gene data show CDR1 as MNHNY and CDR2 as SVGAGI (reference sequence). V trimming: 4 bases; J trimming: 10 bases; junction bases outside the gene matches: 12. The CDR3 loop reads CASSSRDRGVHGAFF. The CDR3 nucleotides read TGTGCCAGCAGTTCCCGGGACAGGGGTGTACACGGAGCTTTCTTT.